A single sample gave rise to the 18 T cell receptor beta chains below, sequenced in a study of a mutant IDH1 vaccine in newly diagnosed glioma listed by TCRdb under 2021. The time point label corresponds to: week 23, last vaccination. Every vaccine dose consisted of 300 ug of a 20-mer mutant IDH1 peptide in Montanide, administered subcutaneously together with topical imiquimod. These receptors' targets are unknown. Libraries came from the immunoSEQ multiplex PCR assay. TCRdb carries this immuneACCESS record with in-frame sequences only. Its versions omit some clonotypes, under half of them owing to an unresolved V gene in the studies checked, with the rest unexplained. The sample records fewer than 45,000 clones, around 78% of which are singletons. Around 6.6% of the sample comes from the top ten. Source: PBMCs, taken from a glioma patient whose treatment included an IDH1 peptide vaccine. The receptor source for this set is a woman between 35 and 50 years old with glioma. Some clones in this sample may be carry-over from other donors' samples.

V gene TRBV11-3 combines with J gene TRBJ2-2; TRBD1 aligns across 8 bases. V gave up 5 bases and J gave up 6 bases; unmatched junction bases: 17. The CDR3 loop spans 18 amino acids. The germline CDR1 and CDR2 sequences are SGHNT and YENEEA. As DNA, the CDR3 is TGTGCCAGCAGCCCCCGCGGTGTTGGGACAGGAATAGCCGGGGAGCTGTTTTTT. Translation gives CASSPRGVGTGIAGELFF.

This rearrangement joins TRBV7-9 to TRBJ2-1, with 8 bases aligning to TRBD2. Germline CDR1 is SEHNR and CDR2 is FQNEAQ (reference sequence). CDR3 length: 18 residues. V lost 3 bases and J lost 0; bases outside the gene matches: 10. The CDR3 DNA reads TGTGCCAGCAGCTTGCTTTCGGGGGGGCGAAGCTCCTACAATGAGCAGTTCTTC. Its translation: CASSLLSGGRSSYNEQFF.

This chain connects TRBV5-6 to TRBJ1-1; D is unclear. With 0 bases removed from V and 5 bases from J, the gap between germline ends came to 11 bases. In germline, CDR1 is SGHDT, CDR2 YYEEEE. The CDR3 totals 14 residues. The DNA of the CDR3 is TGTGCCAGCAGCTTGGCGTCCCCGGGTACTGAAGCTTTCTTT. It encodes CASSLASPGTEAFF.

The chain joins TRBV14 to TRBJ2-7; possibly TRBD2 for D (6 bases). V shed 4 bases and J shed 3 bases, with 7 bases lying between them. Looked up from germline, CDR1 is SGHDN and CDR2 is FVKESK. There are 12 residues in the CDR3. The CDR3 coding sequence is TGTGCCAGCAGCCTCGGGGGCTACGAGCAGTACTTC. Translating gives CASSLGGYEQYF.

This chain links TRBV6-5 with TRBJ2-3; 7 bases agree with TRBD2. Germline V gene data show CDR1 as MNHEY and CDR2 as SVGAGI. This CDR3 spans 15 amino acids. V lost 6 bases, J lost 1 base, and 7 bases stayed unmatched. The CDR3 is CASSQRGVGTDTQYF. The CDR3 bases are TGTGCCAGCAGCCAACGGGGGGTTGGCACAGATACGCAGTATTTT.

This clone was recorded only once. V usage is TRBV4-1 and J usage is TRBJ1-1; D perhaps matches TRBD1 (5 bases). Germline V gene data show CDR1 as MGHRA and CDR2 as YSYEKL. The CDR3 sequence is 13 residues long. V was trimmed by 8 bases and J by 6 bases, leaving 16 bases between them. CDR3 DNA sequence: TGCGCCAGCTCTCGGGGGATGGGGGCTGAAGCTTTCTTT. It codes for CASSRGMGAEAFF.

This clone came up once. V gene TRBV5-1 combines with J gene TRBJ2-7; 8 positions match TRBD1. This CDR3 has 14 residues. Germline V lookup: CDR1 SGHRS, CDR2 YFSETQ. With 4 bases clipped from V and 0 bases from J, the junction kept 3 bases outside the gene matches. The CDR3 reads CASSRDRSSYEQYF. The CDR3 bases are TGCGCCAGCAGCCGGGACAGGAGCTCCTACGAGCAGTACTTC.

The CDR3 region is CASSPGATQYF. In DNA form, the CDR3 reads TGTGCCAGCAGTCCTGGGGCGACCCAGTACTTC. The chain links TRBV6-4 to TRBJ2-5, with D possibly being TRBD1 (5 bases). The germline V and J ends were trimmed by 5 bases and 7 bases, with 8 bases remaining between them. The CDR3 extends over 11 amino acids. Germline-derived CDR1 and CDR2 are MRHNA and SNTAGT.

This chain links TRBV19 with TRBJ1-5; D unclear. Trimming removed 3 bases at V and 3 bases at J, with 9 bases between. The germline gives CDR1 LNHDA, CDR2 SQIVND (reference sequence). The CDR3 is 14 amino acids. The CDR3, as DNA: TGTGCCAGTAGTATGGAAACCTTCAATCAGCCCCAGCATTTT. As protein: CASSMETFNQPQHF.

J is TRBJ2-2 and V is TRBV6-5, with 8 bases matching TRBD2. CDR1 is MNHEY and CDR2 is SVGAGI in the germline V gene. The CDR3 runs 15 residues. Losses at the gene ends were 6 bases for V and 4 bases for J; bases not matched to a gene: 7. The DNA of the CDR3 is TGTGCCAGCAGATCCCCGGGGGGGCCCACCGGGGAGCTGTTTTTT. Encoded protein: CASRSPGGPTGELFF.

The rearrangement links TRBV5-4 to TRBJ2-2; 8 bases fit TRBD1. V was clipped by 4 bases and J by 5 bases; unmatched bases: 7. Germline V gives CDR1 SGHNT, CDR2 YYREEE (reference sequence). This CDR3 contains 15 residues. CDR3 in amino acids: CASSPGQGGTGELFF. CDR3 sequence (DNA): TGTGCCAGCAGCCCCGGACAGGGCGGGACCGGGGAGCTGTTTTTT.

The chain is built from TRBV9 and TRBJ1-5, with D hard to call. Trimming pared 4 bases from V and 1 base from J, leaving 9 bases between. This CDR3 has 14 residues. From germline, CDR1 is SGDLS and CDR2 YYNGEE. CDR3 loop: CASSPGRSNQPQHF. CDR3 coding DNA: TGTGCCAGCAGCCCAGGAAGGAGCAATCAGCCCCAGCATTTT.

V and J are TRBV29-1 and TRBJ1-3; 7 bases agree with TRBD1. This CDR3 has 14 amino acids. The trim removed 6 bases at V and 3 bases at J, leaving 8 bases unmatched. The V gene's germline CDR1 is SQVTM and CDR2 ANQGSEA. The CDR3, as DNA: TGCAGCGTCAGGGACAGTGGCTATGGAAACACCATATATTTT. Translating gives CSVRDSGYGNTIYF.

CDR3 protein: CASSLDRWGQGLFF. The DNA of the CDR3 is TGTGCCAGCAGCTTGGATCGGTGGGGACAGGGCCTGTTTTTT. J is TRBJ2-2 and V is TRBV5-4, with 9 positions matching TRBD1. The CDR3 totals 14 residues. Germline V gene lookup returns CDR1 SGHNT and CDR2 YYREEE (reference sequence). V dropped 0 bases and J dropped 14; count of bases not matched to a gene: 8.

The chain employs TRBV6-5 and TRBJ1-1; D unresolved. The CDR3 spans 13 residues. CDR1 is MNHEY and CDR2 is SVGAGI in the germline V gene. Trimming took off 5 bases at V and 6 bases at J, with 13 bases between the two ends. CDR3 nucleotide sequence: TGTGCCAGCAGTCCCCCCCGGAGCGCTGAAGCTTTCTTT. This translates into CASSPPRSAEAFF.

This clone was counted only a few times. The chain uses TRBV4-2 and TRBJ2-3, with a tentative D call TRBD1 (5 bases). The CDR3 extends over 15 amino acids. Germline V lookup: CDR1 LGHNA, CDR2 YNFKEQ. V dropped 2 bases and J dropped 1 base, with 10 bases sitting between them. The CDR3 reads CASSQWGRGTDTQYF. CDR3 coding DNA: TGTGCCAGCAGCCAATGGGGCAGGGGCACAGATACGCAGTATTTT.

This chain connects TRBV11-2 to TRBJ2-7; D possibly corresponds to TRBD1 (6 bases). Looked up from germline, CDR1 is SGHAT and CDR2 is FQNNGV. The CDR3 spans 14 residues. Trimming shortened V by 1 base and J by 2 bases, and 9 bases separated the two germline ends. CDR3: CASSLAGQPYEQYF. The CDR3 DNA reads TGTGCCAGCAGCTTAGCAGGACAGCCCTACGAGCAGTACTTC.

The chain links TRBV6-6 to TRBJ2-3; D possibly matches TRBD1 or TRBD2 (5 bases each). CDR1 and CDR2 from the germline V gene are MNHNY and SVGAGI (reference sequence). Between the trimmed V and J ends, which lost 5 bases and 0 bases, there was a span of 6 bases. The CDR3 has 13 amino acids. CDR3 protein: CASSRDSTDTQYF. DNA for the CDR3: TGTGCCAGCAGTCGGGACAGCACAGATACGCAGTATTTT.